A selection of T cell receptor beta chains follows, all from one sample in a study of shared clonotypes between healthy human individuals. Here immunoSEQ multiplex PCR was the method, and the copy in TCRdb shows in-frame clones only, minus some. The sample lists about 980,000 clones; 70% to 85% were seen once. The sequenced sample consisted of memory CD4+ T cells sorted from blood. The source of these receptors is a man aged 18 to 30 in good health. The CDR3 runs from the conserved cysteine through the conserved F or W. A D gene is named only where the DNA matches it firmly. Only some rows state a clone size, as once, few, many or a class for expanded clones.

cdr3_length | j_call | v_call | clone_size | d_call | cdr3_nt | cdr3_aa
17 | TRBJ1-3 | TRBV7-9 | . | . | TGTGCCAGCAGCTTGGGAACAGGTTCCCGCTCTGGAAACACCATATATTTT | CASSLGTGSRSGNTIYF
11 | TRBJ2-5 | TRBV5-1 | few | . | TGCGCCAGCAGCTACCAAGAGACCCAGTACTTC | CASSYQETQYF
15 | TRBJ1-2 | TRBV6-6 | . | TRBD1 | TGTGCCAGCAGTAGCACAGGGGTATTCGGAAAAGGCTACACCTTC | CASSSTGVFGKGYTF
14 | TRBJ1-6 | TRBV13 | . | . | TGTGCCAGCAGCTTACGACAGGATAATTCACCCCTCCACTTT | CASSLRQDNSPLHF
12 | TRBJ2-2 | TRBV10-1 | . | . | TGCGCCAGCAGGGGGCAGGCCGGGGAGCTGTTTTTT | CASRGQAGELFF
15 | TRBJ2-7 | TRBV7-9 | . | TRBD1 | TGTGCCAGCAGCTTGCTACCGGGACAGGGCGACGAGCAGTACTTC | CASSLLPGQGDEQYF
15 | TRBJ2-2 | TRBV30 | . | . | TGTGCCTGGAGTGTAGGGGGGGCCTCGGCCGGGGAGCTGTTTTTT | CAWSVGGASAGELFF
13 | TRBJ2-7 | TRBV29-1 | few | TRBD1 | TGCAGCGTTGGTGGGACAGGGACCTACGAGCAGTACTTC | CSVGGTGTYEQYF
15 | TRBJ2-2 | TRBV28 | . | . | TGTGCCAGCAGGCTGACTACAGGGAGCACCGGGGAGCTGTTTTTT | CASRLTTGSTGELFF
13 | TRBJ1-2 | TRBV5-1 | once | . | TGCGCCAGCAGCTTGGAGGGTGGTTATGGCTACACCTTC | CASSLEGGYGYTF
14 | TRBJ1-2 | TRBV23-1 | few | TRBD1 | TGCGCCAGCGAAAGGACAGGGGGCATCTATGGCTACACCTTC | CASERTGGIYGYTF
17 | TRBJ2-2 | TRBV9 | . | TRBD1 | TGTGCCAGCAGCGTAGAAGGGACAGGGGCGTTTGGCGGGGAGCTGTTTTTT | CASSVEGTGAFGGELFF
11 | TRBJ2-7 | TRBV10-2 | . | . | TGCGCCAGCAGTGCTCTCTACGAGCAGTACTTC | CASSALYEQYF
15 | TRBJ2-7 | TRBV18 | once | . | TGTGCCAGCTCACCACCCTTGGCAGCTACCTACGAGCAGTACTTC | CASSPPLAATYEQYF
14 | TRBJ2-2 | TRBV7-6 | . | . | TGTGCCAGCAGCTTAGTTTTTAATGGCGGGGAGCTGTTTTTT | CASSLVFNGGELFF
15 | TRBJ2-5 | TRBV7-2 | many | TRBD1 | TGTGCCAGCAGCTTAGGAGGGGGCGCCCTAGAGACCCAGTACTTC | CASSLGGGALETQYF
14 | TRBJ1-6 | TRBV30 | . | . | TGTGCCTGGGCCAGGGGTCCCTATAATTCACCCCTCCACTTT | CAWARGPYNSPLHF
13 | TRBJ2-7 | TRBV27 | . | . | TGTGCCAGCAGTTTCCGAGGATCCTACGAGCAGTACTTC | CASSFRGSYEQYF
13 | TRBJ2-3 | TRBV29-1 | . | . | TGCAGCGTTGAAGAGTCGACCACAGATACGCAGTATTTT | CSVEESTTDTQYF
15 | TRBJ2-3 | TRBV11-2 | . | TRBD2 | TGTGCCAGCAGCTCTAGCGGGAGCAGCGCAGATACGCAGTATTTT | CASSSSGSSADTQYF
14 | TRBJ2-7 | TRBV9 | once | TRBD1 | TGTGCCAGCAGCGTTGCAGGGGGCGGCTACGAGCAGTACTTC | CASSVAGGGYEQYF
16 | TRBJ2-5 | TRBV7-6 | . | TRBD1 | TGTGCCAGCAGCTCCAACAGGGGGCAAGGAGGAGAGACCCAGTACTTC | CASSSNRGQGGETQYF
18 | TRBJ2-7 | TRBV28 | . | TRBD2 | TGTGCCAGCAGTTTGAGGCGGGCTAGCGGGGGGAAGCCCTACGAGCAGTACTTC | CASSLRRASGGKPYEQYF
14 | TRBJ2-2 | TRBV28 | . | . | TGTGCCAGCAGTTTCAGGGCGGACACCGGGGAGCTGTTTTTT | CASSFRADTGELFF
17 | TRBJ2-3 | TRBV28 | . | TRBD2 | TGTGCCAGCAGTTTCTTCGGACTAGCGGGGGGCGGAGATACGCAGTATTTT | CASSFFGLAGGGDTQYF
13 | TRBJ1-5 | TRBV6-1 | . | . | TGTGCCAGCAGAACAGGGTCCCATCAGCCCCAGCATTTT | CASRTGSHQPQHF
16 | TRBJ1-2 | TRBV6-1 | once | . | TGTGCCAGCAGTGAAAGTCAGGGGCGGGCTAACTATGGCTACACCTTC | CASSESQGRANYGYTF
14 | TRBJ2-2 | TRBV6-5 | once | TRBD1 | TGTGCCAGCAGAGCTCAGGGGGCCGCCGGGGAGCTGTTTTTT | CASRAQGAAGELFF
14 | TRBJ2-3 | TRBV10-3 | . | . | TGTGCCACAGGTGGGAGAGGGGGGCATGATACGCAGTATTTT | CATGGRGGHDTQYF
14 | TRBJ2-3 | TRBV2 | . | . | TGTGCCAGCAGTGGGAACAGGGATACAGATACGCAGTATTTT | CASSGNRDTDTQYF
16 | TRBJ2-2 | TRBV19 | . | . | TGTGCCAGTAGTATTCTAGGGGGGACGAACACCGGGGAGCTGTTTTTT | CASSILGGTNTGELFF
14 | TRBJ1-2 | TRBV14 | few | . | TGTGCCAGCAGCCAAGACCGATGGGGCGGTGGCTACACCTTC | CASSQDRWGGGYTF